The source of this TCR beta chain is a study of T cells after somatic rescue of genetic block (TCRdb year 2020). For the study in its entirety: What the study looked at was long-term robustness, specifically in a T-cell system that came about through somatic rescue of a genetic block in T-cell development.

Relative to germline, V is 2 bases shorter and J is 2 bases shorter, with 12 bases between their ends. The CDR3, from cysteine to phenylalanine, totals 15 residues. Of all the DNA, just the CDR3 is kept, 45 bases in frame from base 1. According to the germline V gene (reference sequence), CDR1 reads GTSNPN and CDR2 reads SVGIG. With respect to this clone: What this receptor recognizes is not known. Base qualities are not recorded, but no much larger clone differs from it by a single base.

Receptors were amplified or captured by the immunoSEQ multiplex PCR assay. The table was pulled from immuneACCESS by TCRdb, which kept in-frame rearrangements only. Such tables lose some clones; where checked, under half of the loss comes from unresolved V genes, and the rest has no known cause. A total of approximately 100,000 clones appear in this sample, about 90% of them only once. The top ten clonotypes cover roughly 1.7% of the sample. The chain links TRBV30 with TRBJ2-2; the D gene is unclear. Sequencing input: peripheral blood mononuclear cells (PBMCs). The TCR sequence derives from a woman in her late teens or twenties. The CDR3 protein is CAWSKGSRNTGELFF. The nucleotide sequence reads TGTGCCTGGAGTAAAGGTAGCAGAAACACCGGGGAGCTGTTTTTT.